This entry describes one T cell receptor beta chain. Its antigen remains unidentified. Base quality data are lacking; no much larger clone is found one base away. The record originates from a study of OX40 agonist ivuxolimab in advanced cancers. With regard to the full study: Ivuxolimab was an agonistic, fully human IgG2 monoclonal antibody directed against OX40 (CD134), a costimulatory receptor. Intravenous ivuxolimab was administered to patients every 2 weeks at six dose levels: 0.01, 0.1, 0.3, 1.5, 3 and 10 mg/kg. Of the roughly 51 patients in dose escalation, 19 had hepatocellular carcinoma, some 15 had melanoma, 9 had renal cell carcinoma and 9 had head and neck cancer. Prior anti-PD-1, anti-PD-L1 or anti-CTLA-4 therapy was permitted, and checkpoint inhibitors had been received by about 44% of dose-escalation patients. The dose-escalation cohort was 80% to 90% male with a mean age of about 60 years, ranging from 23 to 79. The point of sequencing TCRbeta in the periphery was to test whether ivuxolimab changed TCR sequence diversity and drove clonal T-cell expansion. The monotherapy dose-escalation portion (N of about 47 patients) of the phase I ivuxolimab trial is reported in the paper. Three dose-escalation patients achieved partial responses, one with hepatocellular carcinoma and two with cutaneous melanoma. Paper-wide results and their limitations: The antigen specificity of the clonally expanded peripheral T cells was not determined. Low levels of normalized T-cell clonal expansion were also seen in some patients who did not respond. On average, CD8+ T cells showed more expanded clones than CD4+ T cells after ivuxolimab. At doses from 0.1 to 3.0 mg/kg, clonal expansion was seen in both CD4+ and CD8+ blood T cells between baseline and week 6. Partial responders in the 0.1-3.0 mg/kg groups had among the lowest normalized peripheral clonal expansion, especially among CD8+ T cells.

Patients with a history of autoimmune disease or receiving systemic immunosuppression were excluded from the trial. Peripheral blood for TCR sequencing was collected from all dose cohorts at baseline, on cycle 4 day 1, and on cycle 7 day 1. The samples were taken from a phase I, first-in-human, multicenter, open-label dose-escalation trial of ivuxolimab. The trial enrolled adults with locally advanced or metastatic head and neck squamous cell, hepatocellular, melanoma or renal cell carcinoma. Before TCR sequencing, CD4+ and CD8+ T cells were separately sorted from peripheral blood. The CDR3 sequence holds 14 residues, the cysteine and phenylalanine included. The kept DNA is CDR3 alone, 42 bases in frame from the first base. The germline V end is reduced by 5 bases and the J end by 4 bases; junction bases left unmatched: 6. Per the germline V gene, MNHEY is the CDR1 and SVGAGI is the CDR2. To sequence the TCRbeta CDR3 region, genomic DNA was isolated from the sorted cells. The immunoSEQ Assay was used to sequence the TCRbeta CDR3 regions. TCRdb obtained this table from immuneACCESS and retained in-frame rearrangements with V and J assigned. These tables miss some clones; where compared with another copy, unresolved V genes account for less than half of the shortfall, and the remainder is unexplained. This sample is represented by roughly 56,000 clones; 84% of them were singletons. The ten biggest clones cover roughly 4.4% of the sample.

Here the chain combines TRBV6-5 and TRBJ2-5, with 8 bases in between that match TRBD2. The sample was CD4+ or CD8+ T cells sorted from blood, taken in a trial of the OX40 agonist ivuxolimab. This clonotype originated in an adult with an advanced solid tumor such as melanoma, head and neck, liver or kidney cancer. CDR3 loop: CASSTGGPLETQYF. The base sequence is TGTGCCAGCAGTACGGGAGGGCCCCTAGAGACCCAGTACTTC.